Shown below are 12 T cell receptor beta chains from a single sample sequenced in a study of graft-versus-host responses after intestinal transplantation. The assay was immunoSEQ multiplex PCR, and TCRdb's table has in-frame clones only and misses some. Found here are around 39,000 clones, nearly 90% of them singletons; the top ten hold roughly 7.1%. This sample comprised PBMCs, obtained 267 days after transplant. Receptor source: a human patient who received an intestinal transplant, so some T cells may come from the graft donor.

This chain links TRBV19 with TRBJ2-2; the match to TRBD1 covers 9 bases. Germline trimming cut 4 bases from V and 1 base from J; bases unmatched to any gene: 1. CDR1 is LNHDA and CDR2 is SQIVND in the germline V gene (reference sequence). CDR3 length: 15 amino acids. CDR3: CASSTGQGNTGELFF. The CDR3 DNA sequence: TGTGCCAGTAGTACGGGACAGGGGAACACCGGGGAGCTGTTTTTT.

In this sample, this clone turned up a few times. This rearrangement joins TRBV10-1 to TRBJ2-2; no reliable D call. V lost 8 bases to trimming and J lost 5 bases, with 12 bases between them. CDR3 length: 13 residues. Germline V gives CDR1 WNHNN, CDR2 SYGVQD (reference sequence). CDR3 nucleotide sequence: TGCGCCAGCTCCTCGGTCCGGACCGGGGAGCTGTTTTTT. Amino acid sequence: CASSSVRTGELFF.

The V and J genes are TRBV2 and TRBJ2-2; 7 nucleotides line up with TRBD2. The CDR3 consists of 16 residues. V shed 0 bases and J 5 bases; nucleotides not matched to a gene: 6. The germline gives CDR1 SNHLY, CDR2 FYNNEI. In DNA, the CDR3 is TGTGCCAGCAGTGAAGCGGGGAGGGGCTGGACCGGGGAGCTGTTTTTT. It specifies CASSEAGRGWTGELFF. Full variable domain (missing parts from reference TRBV2 and TRBJ2-2): EPEVTQTPSHQVTQMGQEVILRCVPISNHLYFYWYRQILGQKVEFLVSFYNNEISEKSEIFDDQFSVERPDGSNFTLKIRSTKLEDSAMYFCASSEAGRGWTGELFFGEGSRLTVL.

V usage is TRBV5-1 and J usage is TRBJ2-7; 8 bases match TRBD2. CDR1 is SGHRS and CDR2 is YFSETQ in the germline V gene. V was pared by 3 bases and J by 2 bases, with 7 bases of the junction left unmatched. The CDR3 runs to 15 residues. CDR3 loop: CASSWGIAGTYEQYF. CDR3 DNA: TGCGCCAGCAGCTGGGGGATAGCGGGGACCTACGAGCAGTACTTC.

This chain joins TRBV4-1 and TRBJ2-1, with D possibly matching TRBD1 (6 bases). Trimming left V 4 bases short and J 8 bases short, with 21 bases between. CDR3 length: 16 amino acids. Germline loops: CDR1 MGHRA, CDR2 YSYEKL. This chain's CDR3 is CASSPNWGRKGDEQFF. For the CDR3, the DNA is TGCGCCAGCAGCCCTAACTGGGGGCGAAAGGGCGATGAGCAGTTCTTC.

The chain uses TRBV19 and TRBJ1-1; D ambiguous. The V end lost 2 bases, the J end lost 1 base, and 14 bases lay between the germline ends. Germline CDR1 is LNHDA and CDR2 is SQIVND (reference sequence). CDR3 length: 16 amino acids. The CDR3 bases are TGTGCCAGTAGTATACGAAGGATCTTTGAGAACACTGAAGCTTTCTTT. This sequence encodes CASSIRRIFENTEAFF.

The rearrangement uses TRBV27 and TRBJ2-1; 10 positions agree with TRBD1. This CDR3 contains 12 residues. V lost 7 bases, J lost 8 bases, and 2 bases stayed unmatched. From germline, CDR1 is MNHEY and CDR2 SMNVEV (reference sequence). CDR3 DNA: TGTGCCAGCACGACAGGGGGCCATGAGCAGTTCTTC. It codes for CASTTGGHEQFF.

This chain joins TRBV5-1 and TRBJ2-1; 8 bases are shared with TRBD1. The CDR3 totals 16 residues. Per germline, CDR1 SGHRS and CDR2 YFSETQ. Trimming took 4 bases from V and 0 from J; bases not matched to a gene: 6. DNA for the CDR3: TGCGCCAGCAGCGTTACCGGACAGGGCTCCTACAATGAGCAGTTCTTC. Encoded protein: CASSVTGQGSYNEQFF. Variable domain in full (rest from reference TRBV5-1 and TRBJ2-1): KAGVTQTPRYLIKTRGQQVTLSCSPISGHRSVSWYQQTPGQGLQFLFEYFSETQRNKGNFPGRFSGRQFSNSRSEMNVSTLELGDSALYLCASSVTGQGSYNEQFFGPGTRLTVL.

V gene TRBV10-2 combines with J gene TRBJ2-5; possibly TRBD2 for D (6 bases). Trimming left V 4 bases short and J 6 bases short, with 12 bases between. From germline, CDR1 is WSHSY and CDR2 SAAADI. The CDR3 totals 13 residues. The DNA of the CDR3 is TGCGCCAGCAGTGTTCAGCGGGTGCAGACCCAGTACTTC. As protein: CASSVQRVQTQYF.

CDR3 protein: CAWSVPGRWNTEAFF. In nucleotides, the CDR3 is TGTGCCTGGAGTGTCCCGGGACGGTGGAACACTGAAGCTTTCTTT. The chain uses TRBV30 and TRBJ1-1, with D possibly TRBD1 on 5 matching bases. With 0 bases removed from V and 1 base from J, the gap between germline ends came to 12 bases. This CDR3 has 15 amino acids. Germline CDR1 and CDR2: GTSNPN and SVGIG (reference sequence).

The J gene is TRBJ1-1, the V gene TRBV5-1; D is uncertain. The germline V gene encodes CDR1 SGHRS and CDR2 YFSETQ. Trimming left V 0 bases short and J 0 bases short, with 6 bases between. The CDR3 is made up of 14 amino acids. CDR3 bases: TGCGCCAGCAGCTTGGTAGACCTGAACACTGAAGCTTTCTTT. Translating it yields CASSLVDLNTEAFF.

The V call is TRBV12-5, the J call TRBJ1-1; D is perhaps TRBD1 (6 bases). The germline V gene has CDR1 LGHNT and CDR2 FRNRAP. CDR3 length: 17 amino acids. V lost 1 base and J lost 1, with 16 bases in between. In DNA form, the CDR3 reads TGTGCTAGTGGTTTGGAAGCCGCCGTGACAGGGAACACTGAAGCTTTCTTT. As protein: CASGLEAAVTGNTEAFF.